This is a list of T cell receptor beta chains from one sample in a study of shared clonotypes between healthy human individuals. Method: immunoSEQ multiplex PCR; TCRdb's copy keeps in-frame clones and lacks some. The sample yields about 490,000 clones, about 80% seen once. The sample comprised PBMCs. Every receptor here comes from a woman aged 40 to 55 in good health. Some clones in this sample may be carry-over from other donors' samples. Each CDR3 is given with its conserved first and last residue. A D gene is named only where the DNA matches it firmly. Some rows have no size entry. The others give once, few or many, or a class for an expanded clone.

CASSLLGTGPNEEYF TGCGCCAGCAGCTTGTTAGGGACGGGACCAAACGAGGAGTACTTC . . TRBJ2-7 TRBV5-1
CASSEGQGAITGELFF TGTGCCAGCAGCGAGGGACAGGGGGCGATCACCGGGGAGCTGTTTTTT . TRBD1 TRBJ2-2 TRBV5-4
CASSDSGQLAYSNQPQHF TGTGCCAGCAGTGATAGCGGGCAGCTGGCCTATAGCAATCAGCCCCAGCATTTT . . TRBJ1-5 TRBV6-1
CASQPSGSTGEQYF TGTGCCAGCCAACCAAGCGGTTCCACAGGCGAGCAGTACTTC . . TRBJ2-7 TRBV9
CASSYGRQAYGYTF TGTGCCAGCAGTTACGGGCGGCAGGCCTATGGCTACACCTTC . . TRBJ1-2 TRBV6-5
CASSLGTSGDEQYF TGTGCCAGCAGCCTCGGGACTAGCGGAGACGAGCAGTACTTC . TRBD2 TRBJ2-7 TRBV7-3
CASSRSGGRDEQYF TGCGCCAGCAGCCGATCGGGCGGACGGGACGAGCAGTACTTC . . TRBJ2-7 TRBV5-1
CASSPLVENEQFF TGTGCCAGCTCACCCCTCGTGGAGAATGAGCAGTTCTTC . . TRBJ2-1 TRBV18
CASCRLASSYEQYF TGCGCCAGCTGCAGACTGGCCAGCTCCTACGAGCAGTACTTC many . TRBJ2-7 TRBV10-2
CASSSGLAASTDTQYF TGTGCCAGCAGCTCGGGACTAGCGGCTAGCACAGATACGCAGTATTTT . TRBD2 TRBJ2-3 TRBV7-3
CSVTHRGGETQYF TGCAGCGTTACTCACAGGGGCGGAGAGACCCAGTACTTC . TRBD1 TRBJ2-5 TRBV29-1
CASSLSAGITGELFF TGTGCCAGCAGCTTGTCGGCAGGTATCACCGGGGAGCTGTTTTTT . . TRBJ2-2 TRBV5-8
CAWSDHGEVDTQYF TGTGCCTGGAGTGACCACGGAGAGGTAGATACGCAGTATTTT many . TRBJ2-3 TRBV30
CASSVVQGTGELFF TGTGCCAGCAGCGTCGTGCAGGGGACCGGGGAGCTGTTTTTT . . TRBJ2-2 TRBV7-9
CASSSPGGYEQYF TGTGCCAGCAGTTCCCCTGGAGGCTACGAGCAGTACTTC . . TRBJ2-7 TRBV25-1
CASSPRGRDYGYTF TGTGCCAGCTCACCAAGGGGGCGCGACTATGGCTACACCTTC . TRBD1 TRBJ1-2 TRBV18
CASSTPSGRSYNEQFF TGTGCCAGCAGCACTCCTAGCGGGAGATCCTACAATGAGCAGTTCTTC few TRBD2 TRBJ2-1 TRBV5-4
CASSFSGAEQPQHF TGTGCCAGCAGTTTTTCGGGGGCGGAACAGCCCCAGCATTTT . . TRBJ1-5 TRBV27
CASSSGLGGQANTGELFF TGTGCCAGTAGTTCTGGACTCGGGGGCCAAGCGAACACCGGGGAGCTGTTTTTT . . TRBJ2-2 TRBV19
CSVGDRGGEQYF TGCAGCGTTGGAGACAGGGGAGGTGAGCAGTACTTC . TRBD1 TRBJ2-5 TRBV29-1
CASSYRKGYEQYF TGTGCCAGCAGTTACCGGAAGGGGTACGAGCAGTACTTC . . TRBJ2-7 TRBV6-5
CASSPRWGGRNEKLFF TGTGCCAGCAGCCCGAGGTGGGGGGGCAGAAATGAAAAACTGTTTTTT . . TRBJ1-4 TRBV9
CASSRVTGPFSNNEQFF TGTGCCAGCAGTAGAGTGACGGGACCCTTTTCTAACAATGAGCAGTTCTTC . . TRBJ2-1 TRBV2
CASIGTSGAEQFF TGTGCCAGCATCGGGACTAGCGGGGCAGAGCAGTTCTTC . TRBD2 TRBJ2-1 TRBV2
CASSAGLAGGRNEQFF TGTGCCAGCAGCGCTGGACTAGCGGGAGGTCGTAATGAGCAGTTCTTC few TRBD2 TRBJ2-1 TRBV9
CASSLTGGTEAFF TGTGCCAGCAGCTTGACAGGCGGCACTGAAGCTTTCTTT . . TRBJ1-1 TRBV5-6
CASSLGRSGANVLTF TGTGCCAGCAGCTTGGGACGGTCTGGGGCCAACGTCCTGACTTTC few . TRBJ2-6 TRBV5-6
CSVGGARSTTEQYF TGCAGCGTTGGGGGGGCCAGATCCACTACCGAGCAGTACTTC once . TRBJ2-7 TRBV29-1
CASSPQGAFTEAFF TGTGCCAGCTCACCACAGGGGGCATTCACTGAAGCTTTCTTT . TRBD1 TRBJ1-1 TRBV18
CASSEAGVYEQYF TGTGCCAGCAGTGAAGCAGGGGTGTACGAGCAGTACTTC . . TRBJ2-7 TRBV2
CASSPGLDTQYF TGTGCCAGCAGTCCGGGGTTAGATACGCAGTATTTT . . TRBJ2-3 TRBV2
CASSTSGTVAGELFF TGTGCCAGTAGTACTTCCGGGACAGTTGCTGGGGAGCTGTTTTTT once TRBD1 TRBJ2-2 TRBV19
CASSQVRGLNTGELFF TGTGCCAGCAGCCAAGTCAGGGGGCTGAACACCGGGGAGCTGTTTTTT . TRBD1 TRBJ2-2 TRBV14
CSVGGTGGETQYF TGCAGCGTTGGGGGGACAGGGGGTGAGACCCAGTACTTC . TRBD1 TRBJ2-5 TRBV29-1
CASSSMGYNEQFF TGCGCCAGCAGCTCAATGGGCTACAATGAGCAGTTCTTC once . TRBJ2-1 TRBV5-1
CASRSGTNTGELFF TGTGCCAGTAGATCCGGGACGAACACCGGGGAGCTGTTTTTT . . TRBJ2-2 TRBV19
CASSLPGRLAFF TGTGCCAGCAGTTTGCCCGGGAGGCTAGCTTTCTTT . . TRBJ1-1 TRBV27
CASSLIKTSGSYEQYF TGTGCCAGCAGTTTAATCAAGACTAGCGGGAGCTACGAGCAGTACTTC . TRBD2 TRBJ2-7 TRBV28
CASSLGSPYNEQFF TGTGCCAGCAGCTTGGGGAGTCCCTACAATGAGCAGTTCTTC . . TRBJ2-1 TRBV13
CSVGQGATEAFF TGCAGCGTTGGACAGGGGGCCACTGAAGCTTTCTTT . TRBD1 TRBJ1-1 TRBV29-1
CASRTTGKTSSGANVLTF TGTGCCAGCAGAACAACCGGGAAAACTAGCTCTGGGGCCAACGTCCTGACTTTC once . TRBJ2-6 TRBV28
CASSGARGGRPGELFF TGTGCCAGCAGCGGTGCTCGGGGCGGGAGGCCCGGGGAGCTGTTTTTT . TRBD2 TRBJ2-2 TRBV9
CASSQRGALWDGELFF TGTGCCAGCAGCCAGAGGGGCGCCCTCTGGGACGGGGAGCTGTTTTTT once . TRBJ2-2 TRBV11-2